Each of the 18 T cell receptor beta chains below was sequenced from the same sample in a study of T cells in Graves' hyperthyroidism and ophthalmopathy. Amplified TCR beta CDR3 regions derived from RNA transcripts. The HTBI primer set drove a first-round RT-PCR of the TCR CDR3. One entry per CDR3 protein results from TCRdb running MiXCR on the multiplex PCR reads. The data show a few hundred thousand distinct CDR3 sequences, roughly 13% seen once. The sequencing input was blood. These receptors all stem from a woman in her twenties or thirties with Graves' hyperthyroidism that later progressed to Graves' ophthalmopathy.

There are many counts of this clonotype. V is TRBV6-1 and J is TRBJ2-7, with a possible D match to TRBD1 (6 bases). V gave up 7 bases and J gave up 4 bases, with 17 bases separating them. Germline CDR1 and CDR2: MNHNS and SASEGT. CDR3 length: 14 residues. CDR3 protein: CASNRDRGSYEQYF. Here the CDR3 DNA reads TGTGCCAGCAATCGCGATAGGGGGAGTTACGAGCAGTACTTC.

Many counts were recorded for this clonotype. The CDR3 here is CATEPTRTRTDTQYF. Written as DNA, the CDR3 is TGTGCCACCGAACCGACTAGAACCCGCACAGATACGCAGTATTTT. V gene TRBV24-1 combines with J gene TRBJ2-3; possible D gene TRBD2, 6 bases. Trimming left V 9 bases short and J 1 base short, with 16 bases between. Germline-derived CDR1 and CDR2 are KGHDR and SFDVKD. The CDR3 runs 15 residues.

The sample holds a few counts of this clonotype. V usage is TRBV30 and J usage is TRBJ1-1, with TRBD1 matching over 9 bases. Germline CDR1 reads GTSNPN; CDR2 reads SVGIG (reference sequence). The CDR3 totals 14 residues. V lost 1 base to trimming and J lost 4 bases; unmatched junction nucleotides: 4. The CDR3 sequence is CAWSDRGQGTEAFF. The CDR3 DNA follows: TGTGCCTGGAGTGACAGGGGGCAGGGCACTGAAGCTTTCTTT.

This clonotype turned up a few times. The chain is built from TRBV28 and TRBJ2-1; 10 bases match TRBD2. J lost 8 bases, V lost 3 bases, and 10 bases had no gene match. CDR3 length: 16 amino acids. CDR1 and CDR2 from the germline V gene are MDHEN and SYDVKM. CDR3 nucleotide sequence: TGTGCCAGCAGTTTCTCCCAGCGGGAGGGCCTGCATGAGCAGTTCTTC. It codes for CASSFSQREGLHEQFF.

This clonotype was found many times. This rearrangement joins TRBV12-3 or TRBV12-4 to TRBJ2-7, with 8 positions matching TRBD1. J was trimmed by 1 base and V by 5 bases; bases with no gene match: 7. The CDR3 loop spans 15 amino acids. The CDR3 region has the DNA TGTGCCAGCAGTCGTACCGGGACAGGATCCTACGAGCAGTACTTC. This codes for CASSRTGTGSYEQYF.

J is TRBJ2-3 and V is TRBV9, with 9 bases that match TRBD1. Trimming at V came to 0 bases and at J to 4 bases, leaving 6 bases not matched to a gene. From germline, CDR1 is SGDLS and CDR2 YYNGEE. This CDR3 comprises 16 residues. The CDR3 DNA sequence: TGTGCCAGCAGCGTAGCTCCGGGACAGGGCTCAGATACGCAGTATTTT. It specifies CASSVAPGQGSDTQYF.

This clonotype was counted ten times or more. V and J are TRBV7-2 and TRBJ2-5, with no clear D. Trimming removed 0 bases at V and 1 base at J, with 12 bases between. Looked up from germline, CDR1 is SGHTA and CDR2 is FQGNSA. The CDR3 is made up of 16 amino acids. The CDR3 is CASSLAAQTGQETQYF. In DNA form, the CDR3 reads TGTGCCAGCAGCTTAGCGGCGCAGACCGGCCAAGAGACCCAGTACTTC.

V usage is TRBV19 and J usage is TRBJ2-1; TRBD1 is a possible D gene (5 bases). Between the trimmed V and J ends, which lost 8 bases and 2 bases, there was a span of 13 bases. Germline CDR1 reads LNHDA; CDR2 reads SQIVND (reference sequence). The CDR3 is 14 amino acids. The CDR3 loop reads CASGVWGPYNEQFF. CDR3 nucleotide sequence: TGTGCCAGTGGGGTTTGGGGCCCCTACAATGAGCAGTTCTTC. Using reference TRBV19 and TRBJ2-1 for the parts outside the CDR3, the full variable domain is DGGITQSPKYLFRKEGQNVTLSCEQNLNHDAMYWYRQDPGQGLRLIYYSQIVNDFQKGDIAEGYSVSREKKESFPLTVTSAQKNPTAFYLCASGVWGPYNEQFFGPGTRLTVL.

This clonotype has only a few counts. V gene TRBV25-1 combines with J gene TRBJ1-2; TRBD1 agrees at 7 bases. With V trimmed by 4 bases and J by 3 bases, 8 bases remained unmatched. This CDR3 is built from 15 residues. The germline V gene has CDR1 MGHDK and CDR2 SYGVNS. This CDR3 is CASSAPGQIDYGYTF. CDR3 nucleotides: TGTGCCAGCAGTGCCCCGGGACAGATAGACTATGGCTACACCTTC.

This clonotype was picked up many times. The V and J genes are TRBV24-1 and TRBJ1-2, with D unresolved. Per the germline V gene, CDR1 is KGHDR and CDR2 is SFDVKD. The CDR3 totals 15 residues. Trimming shortened V by 5 bases and J by 0 bases, and 12 bases separated the two germline ends. CDR3 DNA: TGTGCCACCAGTGGACGAGGGAGAGCTAACTATGGCTACACCTTC. Its translation: CATSGRGRANYGYTF.

V and J are TRBV19 and TRBJ1-5, with 7 bases fitting TRBD1. Germline V gives CDR1 LNHDA, CDR2 SQIVND (reference sequence). V lost 9 bases, J lost 3 bases, and 14 bases stayed unmatched. The CDR3 totals 16 residues. Here the CDR3 DNA reads TGTGCCAGCGGGGAATGGGGCAGGGGGGACAATCAGCCCCAGCATTTT. It specifies CASGEWGRGDNQPQHF.

This clonotype has ten or more counts. The chain combines TRBV7-9 with TRBJ1-4; TRBD1 matches 8 bases. J lost 8 bases, V lost 6 bases, and 14 bases had no gene match. CDR3 size: 16 residues. The germline CDR1 and CDR2 sequences are SEHNR and FQNEAQ (reference sequence). The CDR3 is CASRPPTGTGDEKLFF. The CDR3 DNA reads as TGTGCCAGCAGGCCACCAACCGGGACAGGAGACGAAAAACTGTTTTTT.

The rearrangement uses TRBV12-3 or TRBV12-4 and TRBJ2-5; 8 bases fit TRBD2. The CDR3 covers 14 residues. After removal of 6 bases from V and 4 bases from J, the junction contained 7 bases not matched to a gene. The DNA for the CDR3 is TGTGCCAGCAGCTCACCTCTAGCGGGAGAGACCCAGTACTTC. Translating gives CASSSPLAGETQYF.

Comments on this clonotype: This sequence may be a read error, since a much larger clone differs from it by one base. The V and J genes are TRBV18 and TRBJ2-5; perhaps TRBD2 as D (6 bases). Germline V gene lookup returns CDR1 KGHSH and CDR2 LQKENI. V dropped 4 bases and J dropped 2 bases, with 17 bases sitting between them. This CDR3 has 16 amino acids. CDR3 sequence reads: CASSRLSGEGQETQYF. CDR3 DNA: TGTGCCAGCTCACGACTTAGCGGAGAGGGTCAAGAGACCCAGTACTTC.

The chain employs TRBV6-1 and TRBJ2-3; the match to TRBD1 covers 7 bases. The CDR3 has 16 amino acids. V shed 2 bases, J shed 0 bases, and the junction held 5 bases outside the gene matches. Germline V lookup: CDR1 MNHNS, CDR2 SASEGT. The CDR3 region is CASSETTGDSTDTQYF. The CDR3 nucleotides read TGTGCCAGCAGTGAAACAACAGGGGATAGCACAGATACGCAGTATTTT.

The chain recombines TRBV12-3 or TRBV12-4 with TRBJ2-2; D may be TRBD2 (7 bases). Trimming shortened V by 7 bases and J by 4 bases, and 13 bases separated the two germline ends. The CDR3 has 14 residues. CDR3 loop: CASKQGGGTGELFF. CDR3 nucleotides: TGTGCCAGCAAACAGGGAGGGGGCACCGGGGAGCTGTTTTTT.

In this sample, this clonotype turned up many times. This chain connects TRBV9 to TRBJ1-4; D remains unclear. Trimming took off 3 bases at V and 5 bases at J, with 8 bases between the two ends. The CDR3 has 13 residues. Looked up from germline, CDR1 is SGDLS and CDR2 is YYNGEE. The CDR3 DNA is TGTGCCAGCAGCGCGGGAGCGAATGAAAAACTGTTTTTT. It codes for CASSAGANEKLFF.

Worth noting for this clonotype: The junction differs from germline at one of its ends, possibly a read error. The V and J genes are TRBV9 and TRBJ2-7; 7 nucleotides agree with TRBD1. The CDR3 covers 13 residues. Germline V gives CDR1 SGDLS, CDR2 YYNGEE. CDR3 sequence: CTSSVGTAYEQYF. The CDR3 DNA reads as TGTACCAGCAGCGTGGGGACAGCCTACGAGCAGTACTTC.